These 10 T cell receptor beta chains share one sample of origin, sequenced in a study of tumor and adjacent non-tumor tissue in lung cancer. This sample's RNA came from whole unsorted tissue. Three rounds of nested PCR, following a modified ARM-PCR protocol, produced the TCRbeta library. TCRdb reprocessed the multiplex PCR reads with MiXCR, giving one entry per CDR3 protein. The table records tens of thousands of distinct CDR3 sequences, about 60% of them present only once. Sequencing was performed on lung tumor tissue. The receptors originated from a man aged 50-59 years with non-small cell lung cancer.

V usage is TRBV4-1 and J usage is TRBJ1-1; TRBD1 is a possible D gene (6 bases). The CDR3 spans 16 residues. Germline V gene data show CDR1 as MGHRA and CDR2 as YSYEKL. V gave up 0 bases and J gave up 4 bases, with 15 bases separating them. The DNA for the CDR3 is TGCGCCAGCAGCCAAGACCTAAGGGGGGGGAGCACTGAAGCTTTCTTT. It encodes CASSQDLRGGSTEAFF.

In the case of this clonotype: A read error is possible here, since a much larger clone lies one base away. This chain links TRBV10-1 with TRBJ2-7; 10 bases are a match to TRBD1. V lost 8 bases to trimming and J lost 6 bases; unmatched junction nucleotides: 10. The germline gives CDR1 WNHNN, CDR2 SYGVQD (reference sequence). The CDR3 has 14 amino acids. The CDR3 DNA sequence: TGCGCCAGCCGACAAGACCGGGACAGGGGCGAGCAGTACTTC. Its translation is CASRQDRDRGEQYF.

There are many counts of this clonotype. The chain combines TRBV4-2 with TRBJ1-1; unclear D gene. Germline CDR1 and CDR2: LGHNA and YNFKEQ. The germline V and J ends were trimmed by 0 bases and 4 bases, with 6 bases remaining between them. The CDR3 runs 13 residues. The CDR3 loop is CASSQERSTEAFF. The CDR3 coding sequence is TGTGCCAGCAGCCAAGAGAGGAGCACTGAAGCTTTCTTT.

This clonotype was seen just once. The junction differs from germline at one of its ends, possibly a read error. The V call is TRBV6-5, the J call TRBJ1-6, with a possible D match to TRBD1 (5 bases). Germline V lookup: CDR1 MNHEY, CDR2 SVGAGI. The CDR3 has 12 amino acids. CDR3 in amino acids: CASAVGGSPPHF. The CDR3 bases are TGTGCCAGCGCGGTCGGGGGTTCACCCCCCCACTTT.

As for this clonotype: Since the CDR3 does not end with the conserved phenylalanine or tryptophan, this likely comes from a read error. The rearrangement uses TRBV6-5 and TRBJ2-7; tentatively, D is TRBD2 (6 bases). V lost 11 bases, J lost 5 bases, and 19 bases lay in between. The CDR3 sequence is 13 residues long. Germline V gene data show CDR1 as MNHEY and CDR2 as SVGAGI. For the CDR3, the DNA is TGTGCCGGCGCCCGGCGGGATGGCCACGAGCAGTACCTC. Its translation: CAGARRDGHEQYL.

This clonotype appeared a few times. A read error is possible here, since a much larger clone lies one base away. The chain uses TRBV29-1 and TRBJ2-1; 10 bases align to TRBD2. This CDR3 region has 14 residues. CDR1 and CDR2 from the germline V gene are SQVTM and ANQGSEA. CDR3 amino acids: CSAEAGGPIDEQLF. CDR3 DNA sequence: TGCAGCGCCGAAGCGGGGGGGCCGATCGATGAGCAGCTCTTC.

This sequence joins TRBV28 and TRBJ1-6; unclear D gene. V lost 3 bases and J 10 bases, leaving 10 bases between the germline ends. Germline assignment: CDR1 MDHEN and CDR2 SYDVKM. The CDR3 is made up of 13 amino acids. The CDR3 DNA follows: TGTGCCAGCAGTTTTGAAGGGCCCTCACCCCTCCACTTT. Residues: CASSFEGPSPLHF.

Worth noting for this clonotype: A much larger clone is a single base away; this may be a read error. The rearrangement links TRBV4-2 to TRBJ2-2; TRBD2 agrees at 12 bases. Germline V lookup: CDR1 LGHNA, CDR2 YNFKEQ. The CDR3 length is 19 residues. The CDR3 sequence: CVSSHQLAGGGGNTGELFF. CDR3 sequence (DNA): TGTGTCAGCAGCCACCAACTAGCGGGAGGTGGCGGGAACACCGGGGAGCTGTTTTTT.

Concerning this clonotype itself: A read error may explain this, as a much larger clone is one base away. V gene TRBV20-1 combines with J gene TRBJ2-5, with D unclear. CDR1 is DFQATT and CDR2 is SNEGSKA in the germline V gene (reference sequence). The CDR3 sequence is 11 residues long. This chain's CDR3 is CSASPQEAQYF. Written as DNA, the CDR3 is TGCAGTGCTAGTCCCCAAGAGGCCCAGTACTTC.

The V and J genes are TRBV28 and TRBJ1-1; 8 nucleotides match TRBD1. Trimming took 7 bases from V and 4 from J; bases not matched to a gene: 11. CDR3 length: 15 amino acids. Germline V gene data show CDR1 as MDHEN and CDR2 as SYDVKM. CDR3 DNA: TGTGCCAGCAAAATCCCGGGACAGGCGGTCACTGAAGCTTTCTTT. The encoded protein is CASKIPGQAVTEAFF.